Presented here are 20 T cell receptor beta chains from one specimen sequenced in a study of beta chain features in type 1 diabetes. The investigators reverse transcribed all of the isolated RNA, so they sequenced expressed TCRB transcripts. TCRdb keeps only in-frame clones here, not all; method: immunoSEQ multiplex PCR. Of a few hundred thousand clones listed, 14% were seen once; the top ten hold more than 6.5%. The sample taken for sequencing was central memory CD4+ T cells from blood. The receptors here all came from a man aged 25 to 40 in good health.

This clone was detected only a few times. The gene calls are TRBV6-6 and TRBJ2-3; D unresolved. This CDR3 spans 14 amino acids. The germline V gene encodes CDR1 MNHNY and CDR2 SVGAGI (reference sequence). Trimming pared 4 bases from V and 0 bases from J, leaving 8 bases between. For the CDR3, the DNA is TGTGCCAGCAGTTTAGCTCCTAGCACAGATACGCAGTATTTT. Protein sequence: CASSLAPSTDTQYF.

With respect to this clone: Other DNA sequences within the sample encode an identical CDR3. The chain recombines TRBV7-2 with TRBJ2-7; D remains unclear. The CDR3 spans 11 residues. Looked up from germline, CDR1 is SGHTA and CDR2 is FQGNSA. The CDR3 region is CASSLTYEQYV. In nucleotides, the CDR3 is TGCGCCAGCAGCCTTACCTACGAGCAGTACGTC.

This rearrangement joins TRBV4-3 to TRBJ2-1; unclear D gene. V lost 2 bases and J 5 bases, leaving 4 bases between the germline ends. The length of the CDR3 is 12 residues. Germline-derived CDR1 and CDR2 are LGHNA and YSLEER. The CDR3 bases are TGCGCCAGCAGCCAATCTCACAATGAGCAGTTCTTC. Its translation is CASSQSHNEQFF.

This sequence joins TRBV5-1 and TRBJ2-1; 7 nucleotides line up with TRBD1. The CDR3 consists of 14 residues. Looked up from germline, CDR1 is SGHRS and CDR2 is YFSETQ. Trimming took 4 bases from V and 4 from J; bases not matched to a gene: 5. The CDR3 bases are TGCGCCAGCAGCGGAGACAGGGTTTACAATGAGCAGTTCTTC. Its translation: CASSGDRVYNEQFF.

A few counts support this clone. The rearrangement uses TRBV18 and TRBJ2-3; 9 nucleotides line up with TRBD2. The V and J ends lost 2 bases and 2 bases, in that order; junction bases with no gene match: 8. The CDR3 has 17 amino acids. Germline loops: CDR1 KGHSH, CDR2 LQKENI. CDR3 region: CASSPTVLAGNTDTQYF. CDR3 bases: TGTGCCAGCTCACCAACGGTACTAGCGGGCAACACAGATACGCAGTATTTT. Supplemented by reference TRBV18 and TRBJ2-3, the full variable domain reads NAGVMQNPRHLVRRRGQEARLRCSPMKGHSHVYWYRQLPEEGLKFMVYLQKENIIDESGMPKERFSAEFPKEGPSILRIQQVVRGDSAAYFCASSPTVLAGNTDTQYFGPGTRLTVL.

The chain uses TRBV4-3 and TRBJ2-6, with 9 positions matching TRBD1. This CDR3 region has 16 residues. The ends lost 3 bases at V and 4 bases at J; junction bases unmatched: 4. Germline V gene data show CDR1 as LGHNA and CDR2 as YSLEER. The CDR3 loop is CASSHRTGAGANVLTF. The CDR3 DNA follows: TGCGCCAGCAGCCATAGGACAGGGGCCGGGGCCAACGTCCTGACTTTC.

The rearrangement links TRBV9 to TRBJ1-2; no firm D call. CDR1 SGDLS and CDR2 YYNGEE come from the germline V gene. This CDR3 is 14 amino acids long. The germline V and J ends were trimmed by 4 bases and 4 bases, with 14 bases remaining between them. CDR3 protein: CASSPAGGSYGYTF. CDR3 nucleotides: TGTGCCAGCAGCCCGGCTGGCGGGAGCTATGGCTACACCTTC.

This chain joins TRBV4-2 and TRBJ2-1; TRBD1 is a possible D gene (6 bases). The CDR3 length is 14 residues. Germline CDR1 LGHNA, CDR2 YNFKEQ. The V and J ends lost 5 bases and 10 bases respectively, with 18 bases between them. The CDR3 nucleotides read TGTGCCAGCAGCAGTAACCAACAGGGCGGGGAGCAGTTCTTC. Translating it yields CASSSNQQGGEQFF.

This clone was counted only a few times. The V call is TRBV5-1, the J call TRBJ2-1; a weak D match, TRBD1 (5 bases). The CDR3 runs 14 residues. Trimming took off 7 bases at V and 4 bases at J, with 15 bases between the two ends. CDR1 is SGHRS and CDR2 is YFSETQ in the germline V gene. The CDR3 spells CASGQDTYYNEQFF. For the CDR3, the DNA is TGCGCCAGCGGCCAGGACACGTATTACAATGAGCAGTTCTTC.

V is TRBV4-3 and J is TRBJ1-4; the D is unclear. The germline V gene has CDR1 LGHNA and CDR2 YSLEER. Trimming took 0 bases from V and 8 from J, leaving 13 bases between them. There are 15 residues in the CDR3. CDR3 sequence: CASSQDPGIEEKLFF. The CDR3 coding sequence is TGCGCCAGCAGCCAAGATCCCGGGATTGAGGAAAAACTGTTTTTT.

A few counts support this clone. Here the CDR3 DNA reads TGTGCCAGCAGCCTCCTGCAGGTTAACAATGAGCAGTTCTTC. It translates to CASSLLQVNNEQFF. The chain combines TRBV5-4 with TRBJ2-1, with unresolved D. The V end was cut by 4 bases, the J end by 5 bases, with 13 bases between. The CDR3 length is 14 residues. From germline, CDR1 is SGHNT and CDR2 YYREEE (reference sequence). The whole variable domain, remainder taken from reference TRBV5-4 and TRBJ2-1, is ETGVTQSPTHLIKTRGQQVTLRCSSQSGHNTVSWYQQALGQGPQFIFQYYREEENGRGNFPPRFSGLQFPNYSSELNVNALELDDSALYLCASSLLQVNNEQFFGPGTRLTVL.

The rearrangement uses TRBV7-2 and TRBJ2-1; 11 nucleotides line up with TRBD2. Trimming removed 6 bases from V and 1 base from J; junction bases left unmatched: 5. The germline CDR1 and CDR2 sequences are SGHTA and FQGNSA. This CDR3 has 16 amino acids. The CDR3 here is CASSRSGRGSYNEQFF. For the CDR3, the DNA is TGTGCCAGCAGTCGTAGCGGGAGGGGGTCCTACAATGAGCAGTTCTTC.

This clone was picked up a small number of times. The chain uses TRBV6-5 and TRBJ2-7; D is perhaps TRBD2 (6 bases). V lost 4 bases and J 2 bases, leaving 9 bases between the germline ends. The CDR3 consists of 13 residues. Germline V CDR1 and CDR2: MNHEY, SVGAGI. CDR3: CASSLGEAYEQYF. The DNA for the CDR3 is TGTGCCAGCAGTTTAGGGGAGGCCTACGAGCAGTACTTC.

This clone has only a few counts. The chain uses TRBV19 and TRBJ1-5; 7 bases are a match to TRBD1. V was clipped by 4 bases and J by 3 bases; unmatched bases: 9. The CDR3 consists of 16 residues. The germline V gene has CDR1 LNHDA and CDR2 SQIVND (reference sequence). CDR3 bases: TGTGCCAGTAGTACCACGTGGACAGGCCTCAATCAGCCCCAGCATTTT. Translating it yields CASSTTWTGLNQPQHF.

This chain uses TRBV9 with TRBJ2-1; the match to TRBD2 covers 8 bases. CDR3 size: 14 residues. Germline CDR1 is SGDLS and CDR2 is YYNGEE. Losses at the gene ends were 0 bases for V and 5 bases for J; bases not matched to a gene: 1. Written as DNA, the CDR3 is TGTGCCAGCAGCGTAGCGGGGGGGCACAATGAGCAGTTCTTC. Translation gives CASSVAGGHNEQFF.

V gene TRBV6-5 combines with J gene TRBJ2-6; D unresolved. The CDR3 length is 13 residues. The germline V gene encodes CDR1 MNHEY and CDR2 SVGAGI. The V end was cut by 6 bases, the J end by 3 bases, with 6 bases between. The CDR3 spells CASSLVGANVLTF. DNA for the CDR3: TGTGCCAGCAGCTTAGTTGGGGCCAACGTCCTGACTTTC.

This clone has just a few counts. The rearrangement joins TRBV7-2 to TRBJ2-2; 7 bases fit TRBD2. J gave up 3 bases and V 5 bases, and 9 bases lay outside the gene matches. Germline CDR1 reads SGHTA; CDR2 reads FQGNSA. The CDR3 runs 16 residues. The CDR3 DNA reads TGTGCCAGCAGCCCTCAGCGGGGCAGCGACACCGGGGAGCTGTTTTTT. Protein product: CASSPQRGSDTGELFF. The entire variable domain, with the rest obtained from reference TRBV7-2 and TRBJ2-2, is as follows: GAGVSQSPSNKVTEKGKDVELRCDPISGHTALYWYRQSLGQGLEFLIYFQGNSAPDKSGLPSDRFSAERTGGSVSTLTIQRTQQEDSAVYLCASSPQRGSDTGELFFGEGSRLTVL.

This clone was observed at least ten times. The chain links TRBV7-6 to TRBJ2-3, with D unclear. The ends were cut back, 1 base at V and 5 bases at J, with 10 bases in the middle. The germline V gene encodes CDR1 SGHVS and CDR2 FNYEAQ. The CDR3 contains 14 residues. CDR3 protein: CASSLGGKGDTQYF. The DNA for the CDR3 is TGTGCCAGCAGCTTAGGCGGAAAGGGAGATACGCAGTATTTT.

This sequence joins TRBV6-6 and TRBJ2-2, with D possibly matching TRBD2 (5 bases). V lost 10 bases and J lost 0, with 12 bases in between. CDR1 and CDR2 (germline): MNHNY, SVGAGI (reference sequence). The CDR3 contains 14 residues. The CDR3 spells CATQRGPNTGELFF. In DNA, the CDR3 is TGTGCCACCCAACGGGGTCCGAACACCGGGGAGCTGTTTTTT.

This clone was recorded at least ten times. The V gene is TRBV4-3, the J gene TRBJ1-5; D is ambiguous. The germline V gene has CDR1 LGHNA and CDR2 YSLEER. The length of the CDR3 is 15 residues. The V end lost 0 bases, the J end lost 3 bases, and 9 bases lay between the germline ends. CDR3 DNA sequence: TGCGCCAGCAGCCAAGATTGGCGGCTCAATCAGCCCCAGCATTTT. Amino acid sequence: CASSQDWRLNQPQHF.